This TCR beta chain was sequenced during a study of cytomegalovirus exposure and HLA in healthy donors. There are 15 residues in the CDR3. The trim removed 6 bases at V and 7 bases at J, leaving 11 bases unmatched. CDR1 is MNHEY and CDR2 is SVGAGI in the germline V gene. The PCR was carried out with 60 Vbeta primers and 13 Jbeta primers. Only in-frame clones appear in the TCRdb table, and some are missing; sequencing was by immunoSEQ multiplex PCR. Here the sample spans roughly 62,000 clones, 65% to 75% being singletons. About this clone itself: What it recognizes is unknown.

Study findings and constraints: 150 or so TCR beta chains were listed as cytomegalovirus-associated. The later analysis indicated that the majority of CMV-associated TCR beta chains appeared HLA-restricted. Immune exposure information available was restricted to CMV serostatus. Among the sequence variants, a highly shared cluster was likely an artifact of sequencing.

The J gene is TRBJ2-1, the V gene TRBV6-5; 8 nucleotides agree with TRBD1. Material for sequencing was PBMCs. This sequence originates from a young woman in good health and CMV-seronegative. CDR3 in amino acids: CASRGTGTGRNEQFF. The CDR3, as DNA: TGTGCCAGCAGGGGAACCGGGACAGGTCGAAATGAGCAGTTCTTC.